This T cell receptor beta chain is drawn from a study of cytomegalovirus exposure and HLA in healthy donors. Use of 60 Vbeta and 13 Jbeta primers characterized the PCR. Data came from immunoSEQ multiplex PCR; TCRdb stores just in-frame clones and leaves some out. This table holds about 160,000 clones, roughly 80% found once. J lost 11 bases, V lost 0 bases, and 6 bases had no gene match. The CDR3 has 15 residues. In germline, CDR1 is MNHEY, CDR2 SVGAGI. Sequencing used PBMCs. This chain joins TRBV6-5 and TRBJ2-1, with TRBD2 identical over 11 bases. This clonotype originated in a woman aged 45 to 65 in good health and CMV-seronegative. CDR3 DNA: TGTGCCAGCAGTTACTCCCCGACTAGCGGGATACAGCAGTTCTTC. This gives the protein CASSYSPTSGIQQFF.